This TCR beta chain was sequenced during a study of OX40 agonist ivuxolimab in advanced cancers. Repertoires were generated with immunoSEQ multiplex PCR, while TCRdb's copy carries only in-frame clones and drops some. The sample carries about 48,000 clones, approximately 88% recorded once. V was trimmed by 0 bases and J by 5 bases, leaving 14 bases between them. The germline gives CDR1 SGHRS, CDR2 YFSETQ. This CDR3 contains 15 residues. This chain uses TRBV5-1 with TRBJ1-1; D uncertain. The source of this sequence is an adult with an advanced solid tumor such as melanoma, head and neck, liver or kidney cancer. The sequencing here drew on CD4+ or CD8+ T cells sorted from blood, taken in a trial of the OX40 agonist ivuxolimab. CDR3: CASSLVGRAETEAFF. The CDR3 region has the DNA TGCGCCAGCAGCTTGGTCGGCCGCGCTGAGACTGAAGCTTTCTTT.